This T cell receptor (beta chain) was sequenced for a study of blood T cells in healthy people across ages. Every sample had a minimum of 6.5 million PBMCs isolated. Sample-barcoded 5' priming and a J-beta primer mix drove a second PCR of roughly 6 to 12 cycles. In TCRdb, the 5' RACE reads were re-called with MiXCR into one record per CDR3 protein. The repertoire holds fewer than 750,000 distinct CDR3 sequences, with roughly half as singletons. Germline V gives CDR1 SGHAT, CDR2 FQDESV (reference sequence). V was shortened by 6 bases and J by 1 base, with 12 bases between the two germline ends. The CDR3 consists of 14 residues.

The chain has TRBV11-1 and TRBJ1-1, with unresolved D. The receptor was isolated from a woman at least 80 years old in good health. Sequenced input: blood. The CDR3 loop is CASRSKRGNTEAFF. For the CDR3, the DNA is TGTGCCAGCAGATCTAAACGGGGGAACACTGAAGCTTTCTTT.